This T cell receptor beta chain originates from a study of blood T cell repertoires in COVID-19. V trimming: 4 bases; J trimming: 6 bases; junction bases outside the gene matches: 1. The germline V gene has CDR1 SGHNT and CDR2 YYREEE (reference sequence). The CDR3 has 12 amino acids. Sequencing used immunoSEQ multiplex PCR; TCRdb keeps in-frame clones, though not all of them. The sample carries 250,000 to 300,000 clones, approximately 91% recorded once. The source material was peripheral blood. The chain is built from TRBV5-4 and TRBJ2-1; 7 bases agree with TRBD1. This receptor was taken from a woman aged 25 to 45 with COVID-19, enrolled during active disease. The CDR3 spells CASSPGGNEQFF. DNA of the CDR3: TGTGCCAGCAGCCCAGGGGGCAATGAGCAGTTCTTC.